Shown below are 4 T cell receptor beta chains from a single sample sequenced in a study of CD8 T cells in ankylosing spondylitis (dated by TCRdb to 2015 to 2018). These receptors lack a known antigen. The paper's findings and limits, for the study overall: Blood from ankylosing spondylitis patients appeared to be characterized by a TCR beta motif composed of under 10 highly homologous amino acid variants.

The library was prepared using 5' RACE. Instrument used: Illumina HiSeq 2500. TCRdb reran the public reads through fastp at Q25 and MiXCR, keeping productive beta chains. Rows merge per CDR3 protein into single entries with the most common DNA and genes. The sample yields hundreds of thousands of distinct CDR3 sequences; approximately 12% were counted once. Together, the top ten hold 0.51% of the sample. The sample comprised blood, either unsorted or a sorted T cell fraction (not recorded which). The receptor source for this set is a male donor with ankylosing spondylitis.

This clonotype occurred many times. The chain couples TRBV29-1 to TRBJ2-7, with no clear D. The CDR3 covers 13 residues. CDR1 and CDR2 from the germline V gene are SQVTM and ANQGSEA. Trimming cost V 6 bases and J 3 bases, with 15 bases left between them. The CDR3: CSVGRVGFYEQYF. The CDR3 DNA sequence: TGCAGCGTGGGAAGGGTAGGATTCTACGAGCAGTACTTC.

This clonotype was counted a few times. This chain uses TRBV6-5 with TRBJ1-5; 7 nucleotides agree with TRBD1. This CDR3 comprises 14 residues. The germline CDR1 and CDR2 sequences are MNHEY and SVGAGI. With V trimmed by 3 bases and J by 5 bases, 4 bases remained unmatched. Here the CDR3 DNA reads TGTGCCAGCAGTTATAGGGGGCGGCATCAGCCCCAGCATTTT. It encodes CASSYRGRHQPQHF.

The rearrangement links TRBV7-6 to TRBJ2-7; a possible D gene is TRBD1 (5 bases). CDR1 is SGHVS and CDR2 is FNYEAQ in the germline V gene. This CDR3 spans 14 amino acids. With 5 bases removed from V and 3 bases from J, the gap between germline ends came to 14 bases. Here the CDR3 DNA reads TGTGCCAGCAGCCCCAGTGGGGCCGGCTACGAGCAGTACTTC. Amino acids: CASSPSGAGYEQYF.

This clonotype was detected many times. The rearrangement uses TRBV20-1 and TRBJ2-1, with 13 positions matching TRBD2. Unmatched junction bases numbered 8, after V lost 6 bases and J lost 9 bases. Germline V gives CDR1 DFQATT, CDR2 SNEGSKA (reference sequence). The CDR3 runs 14 residues. This chain's CDR3 is CSATPGLAGPEQFF. The CDR3 bases are TGCAGTGCCACACCGGGACTAGCGGGACCTGAGCAGTTCTTC.